What follows describes a single TCR beta chain. V shed 1 base and J shed 7 bases, with 10 bases lying between them. The length of the CDR3 is 14 residues. The V gene's germline CDR1 is ENHRY and CDR2 SYGVKD. Authors' processing steps: How many nucleated cells were present was estimated from reference gene primer amplification. The table came from immunoSEQ multiplex PCR; TCRdb's copy has only in-frame clones and leaves some out. The V and J calls and clone size were taken over from that table, and D and trimming were inferred from the DNA. The sample carries some 270,000 clones, about nine tenths recorded once. The data derive from a study of blood T cell repertoires in COVID-19. Across the study: COVID-19 samples collected from the United States, Italy and Spain covered acute and convalescent phases. PBMCs, B-cell-depleted T cells, or T cells were the source of the cDNA or gDNA that made up the material.

The receptor was derived from a man aged 40-50 years with active or convalescent COVID-19. The chain has TRBV10-3 and TRBJ1-4, with D hard to call. Sequenced: peripheral blood. CDR3 residues: CAISEYGKGEKLFF. The CDR3 coding sequence is TGTGCCATCAGTGAGTACGGGAAGGGTGAAAAACTGTTTTTT.